A selection of T cell receptor beta chains follows, all from one sample in a study of T cell repertoires in cytomegalovirus infection. In TCRdb, the reads were re-called with MiXCR into one record per CDR3 protein. The table shows roughly 100,000 distinct CDR3 sequences, with 16% occurring only once. Sequencing input: PBMCs. These receptors came from a human donor in good health (CMV status not recorded). Some clones in this sample may be carry-over from other donors' samples. Both conserved end residues are part of each CDR3. Each record gives: clone size, D gene, J gene, V gene, CDR3 DNA, CDR3 protein. A D gene is named only where the DNA matches it firmly. For some rows the clone size is stated as once, few or many, or as a class when expanded; others skip it.

clone_size: .; d_call: .; j_call: TRBJ2-2; v_call: TRBV28; cdr3_nt: TGTGCCAGCAGTCTAACACCCGGGGAGCTGTTTTTT; cdr3_aa: CASSLTPGELFF
clone_size: .; d_call: .; j_call: TRBJ1-1; v_call: TRBV12-3/TRBV12-4; cdr3_nt: TGTGCCAGCAGTTGGTACACTGAAGCTTTCTTT; cdr3_aa: CASSWYTEAFF
clone_size: few; d_call: .; j_call: TRBJ2-3; v_call: TRBV29-1; cdr3_nt: TGCAGCGTGGAGCCGGGACTTCACACAGATACGCAGTATTTT; cdr3_aa: CSVEPGLHTDTQYF
clone_size: many; d_call: .; j_call: TRBJ2-1; v_call: TRBV4-1; cdr3_nt: TGCGCCAGCAGCCCTCGAGGGTTAGGGTTACACAATGAGCAGTTCTTC; cdr3_aa: CASSPRGLGLHNEQFF
clone_size: .; d_call: .; j_call: TRBJ2-1; v_call: TRBV11-1; cdr3_nt: TGTGCCAGCAGCTCGGACACAAACTCCTACAATGAGCAGTTCTTC; cdr3_aa: CASSSDTNSYNEQFF
clone_size: many; d_call: TRBD2; j_call: TRBJ2-3; v_call: TRBV7-2; cdr3_nt: TGTGCCAGCAGCCCCAACAGCGGGGGGGCAGATACGCAGTATTTT; cdr3_aa: CASSPNSGGADTQYF
clone_size: few; d_call: .; j_call: TRBJ1-4; v_call: TRBV7-9; cdr3_nt: TGTGCCAGCAGCGGGACACAGACTAATGAAAAACTGTTTTTT; cdr3_aa: CASSGTQTNEKLFF
clone_size: many; d_call: TRBD1; j_call: TRBJ2-7; v_call: TRBV7-8; cdr3_nt: TGTGCCAGCAGCTACGACAGGGGCTACGAGCAGTACTTC; cdr3_aa: CASSYDRGYEQYF
clone_size: .; d_call: .; j_call: TRBJ1-6; v_call: TRBV4-3; cdr3_nt: TGCGCCAGCAGCCAAGATCCAGGGATCTCACCCCTCCACTTT; cdr3_aa: CASSQDPGISPLHF
clone_size: few; d_call: .; j_call: TRBJ1-1; v_call: TRBV28; cdr3_nt: TGTGCCAGCATGGGGGCCGGCACTGAAGCTTTCTTT; cdr3_aa: CASMGAGTEAFF
clone_size: few; d_call: .; j_call: TRBJ1-2; v_call: TRBV29-1; cdr3_nt: TGCAGCTTTTTAAGGGAGGGTTATGGCTACACCTTC; cdr3_aa: CSFLREGYGYTF
clone_size: .; d_call: TRBD1; j_call: TRBJ1-5; v_call: TRBV28; cdr3_nt: TGTGCCAGCAGTTGGGGCAGGGGGCGCGGCAATCAGCCCCAGCATTTT; cdr3_aa: CASSWGRGRGNQPQHF
clone_size: many; d_call: TRBD1; j_call: TRBJ2-1; v_call: TRBV7-9; cdr3_nt: TGTGCCAGCAGTTTCCCTTCGGGACAGCTACTCAATGAGCAGTTCTTC; cdr3_aa: CASSFPSGQLLNEQFF
clone_size: few; d_call: .; j_call: TRBJ2-7; v_call: TRBV14; cdr3_nt: TGTGCCAGCAGCCTCGACAACGAGCAGTACTTC; cdr3_aa: CASSLDNEQYF
clone_size: .; d_call: TRBD1; j_call: TRBJ2-2; v_call: TRBV29-1; cdr3_nt: TGCAGCGTAGACAGGGACACCGGGGAGCTGTTTTTT; cdr3_aa: CSVDRDTGELFF
clone_size: .; d_call: .; j_call: TRBJ2-7; v_call: TRBV20-1; cdr3_nt: TGCAGTGGGTCGTCAGCGGACGGACTCTACGAGCAGTACTTC; cdr3_aa: CSGSSADGLYEQYF
clone_size: few; d_call: .; j_call: TRBJ1-5; v_call: TRBV12-3/TRBV12-4; cdr3_nt: TGTGCCAGCAGCCCGACAGGTTACTTTAGCAATCAGCCCCAGCATTTT; cdr3_aa: CASSPTGYFSNQPQHF
clone_size: .; d_call: TRBD1; j_call: TRBJ1-1; v_call: TRBV20-1; cdr3_nt: TGCAGTGCTAGATCCGGGACAGGGGGACAGAACACTGAAGCTTTCTTT; cdr3_aa: CSARSGTGGQNTEAFF
clone_size: few; d_call: .; j_call: TRBJ2-2; v_call: TRBV19; cdr3_nt: TGTGCCAGTAGCCCCCCGGTAGTTTCCGGGGAGCTGTTTTTT; cdr3_aa: CASSPPVVSGELFF
clone_size: .; d_call: .; j_call: TRBJ1-1; v_call: TRBV6-2/TRBV6-3; cdr3_nt: TGTGCCAGCTCAAAAAGGGGCAGGAACACTGAAGCTTTCTTT; cdr3_aa: CASSKRGRNTEAFF
clone_size: many; d_call: .; j_call: TRBJ2-3; v_call: TRBV13; cdr3_nt: TGTGCCAGCAGCTTAGGTCCGATGGGTACGCAGTATTTT; cdr3_aa: CASSLGPMGTQYF
clone_size: many; d_call: .; j_call: TRBJ1-2; v_call: TRBV7-2; cdr3_nt: TGTGCCAGCAGCTTAGCGCACCTAGACAGTCTCTATGGCTACACCTTC; cdr3_aa: CASSLAHLDSLYGYTF
clone_size: many; d_call: TRBD1; j_call: TRBJ2-1; v_call: TRBV11-2; cdr3_nt: TGTGCCAGCAGCTCTACCGGACAGGTAGATGAGCAGTTCTTC; cdr3_aa: CASSSTGQVDEQFF
clone_size: many; d_call: .; j_call: TRBJ1-2; v_call: TRBV7-9; cdr3_nt: TGTGCCAGCAGCTTAGACAGGTGGTCCTATGGCTACACCTTC; cdr3_aa: CASSLDRWSYGYTF
clone_size: many; d_call: .; j_call: TRBJ1-1; v_call: TRBV5-1; cdr3_nt: TGCGCCAGCAGCTTGGCCCTTCAGGGGATGAACACTGAAGCTTTCTTT; cdr3_aa: CASSLALQGMNTEAFF
clone_size: many; d_call: TRBD2; j_call: TRBJ2-5; v_call: TRBV7-6; cdr3_nt: TGTGCCAGCAGCTTACAGCCTAGCGGGGGGCCCGAGTACTTC; cdr3_aa: CASSLQPSGGPEYF
clone_size: few; d_call: .; j_call: TRBJ1-2; v_call: TRBV7-9; cdr3_nt: TGTGCCAGCAGCCAAAATCACAGGGAGAACTATGGCTACACCTTC; cdr3_aa: CASSQNHRENYGYTF
clone_size: many; d_call: .; j_call: TRBJ2-5; v_call: TRBV7-2; cdr3_nt: TGTGCCAGCAGCTTGACAGAGACCCAGTACTTC; cdr3_aa: CASSLTETQYF
clone_size: few; d_call: .; j_call: TRBJ1-1; v_call: TRBV7-9; cdr3_nt: TGTGCCAGCAGCCCTATCGGCGGGCGGAACACTGAAGCTTTCTTT; cdr3_aa: CASSPIGGRNTEAFF
clone_size: .; d_call: TRBD2; j_call: TRBJ2-5; v_call: TRBV20-1; cdr3_nt: TGCAGTGCCCTAGCGGACCAAGAGACCCAGTACTTC; cdr3_aa: CSALADQETQYF
clone_size: .; d_call: .; j_call: TRBJ2-3; v_call: TRBV20-1; cdr3_nt: TGCAGTGCAGCTTGGGACGCCGCAAGCACAGATACGCAGTATTTT; cdr3_aa: CSAAWDAASTDTQYF
clone_size: many; d_call: TRBD2; j_call: TRBJ2-1; v_call: TRBV7-2; cdr3_nt: TGTGCCAGCAGGTCAACTAGCGGGGTCTACAATGAGCAGTTCTTC; cdr3_aa: CASRSTSGVYNEQFF
clone_size: few; d_call: .; j_call: TRBJ1-2; v_call: TRBV28; cdr3_nt: TGTGCCAGCAGTCAAAACGAGAGGGGGACCTTC; cdr3_aa: CASSQNERGTF
clone_size: .; d_call: TRBD1; j_call: TRBJ2-7; v_call: TRBV12-3/TRBV12-4; cdr3_nt: TGTGCCAGCAGTCCGGGACAGGGGGCTGAAGAGCAGTACTTC; cdr3_aa: CASSPGQGAEEQYF
clone_size: many; d_call: .; j_call: TRBJ2-7; v_call: TRBV7-6; cdr3_nt: TGTGCCAGCAGCGTGGGACCGGGACACTCTTCCTACGAGCAGTACTTC; cdr3_aa: CASSVGPGHSSYEQYF
clone_size: .; d_call: .; j_call: TRBJ1-5; v_call: TRBV20-1; cdr3_nt: TGCAGTGCTAGTGAGGGGGGGAGGCCCCAGCATTTT; cdr3_aa: CSASEGGRPQHF
clone_size: few; d_call: TRBD2; j_call: TRBJ2-7; v_call: TRBV7-8; cdr3_nt: TGTGCCAGCAGCCCCCCCGCAGCGGGGGGGGGGGAGCAGTACTTC; cdr3_aa: CASSPPAAGGGEQYF
clone_size: .; d_call: TRBD2; j_call: TRBJ2-5; v_call: TRBV27; cdr3_nt: TGTGCCAGCAGTTACCTAGCGGGGGGAGGAGAGACCCAGTACTTC; cdr3_aa: CASSYLAGGGETQYF
clone_size: few; d_call: .; j_call: TRBJ1-1; v_call: TRBV2; cdr3_nt: TGTGCCAGCAGTGTGTACGTGAACACTGAAGCTTTCTTT; cdr3_aa: CASSVYVNTEAFF
clone_size: .; d_call: .; j_call: TRBJ1-1; v_call: TRBV20-1; cdr3_nt: TGCAGTGCTAGAGATAAAGAAGTGAACACTGAAGCTTTCTTT; cdr3_aa: CSARDKEVNTEAFF
clone_size: many; d_call: .; j_call: TRBJ2-2; v_call: TRBV12-3/TRBV12-4; cdr3_nt: TGTGCCAGCACCCCCAAGTGGGTTACCGGGGAGCTGTTTTTT; cdr3_aa: CASTPKWVTGELFF
clone_size: few; d_call: .; j_call: TRBJ2-2; v_call: TRBV7-2; cdr3_nt: TGTGCCAGCAGCTCCAGCACCGGGGAGCTGTTTTTT; cdr3_aa: CASSSSTGELFF
clone_size: few; d_call: .; j_call: TRBJ1-2; v_call: TRBV4-1; cdr3_nt: TGCGCCAGCAGCCAAGCGGGGAGGGTCCGATTGTATGGCTACACCTTC; cdr3_aa: CASSQAGRVRLYGYTF
clone_size: many; d_call: TRBD2; j_call: TRBJ2-3; v_call: TRBV20-1; cdr3_nt: TGCAGTGCTCATAACCTAGCGGGGGCCCCACGGGATACGCAGTATTTT; cdr3_aa: CSAHNLAGAPRDTQYF
clone_size: few; d_call: TRBD2; j_call: TRBJ2-3; v_call: TRBV7-9; cdr3_nt: TGTGCCAGCAGCTCCCTAGCGGGGTACACAGATACGCAGTATTTT; cdr3_aa: CASSSLAGYTDTQYF
clone_size: .; d_call: .; j_call: TRBJ2-1; v_call: TRBV12-3/TRBV12-4; cdr3_nt: TGTGCCAGCAACCCCCTCCGGGGGAATGAGCAGTTCTTC; cdr3_aa: CASNPLRGNEQFF
clone_size: many; d_call: TRBD1; j_call: TRBJ1-2; v_call: TRBV7-2; cdr3_nt: TGTGCCAGCAGCTCCATTGGACAGGGCGAGAACTATGGCTACACCTTC; cdr3_aa: CASSSIGQGENYGYTF
clone_size: .; d_call: TRBD1; j_call: TRBJ2-1; v_call: TRBV11-3; cdr3_nt: TGTGCCAGCAGCCCTGGTAGGGGGGACAGGGTGATCAATGAGCAGTTCTTC; cdr3_aa: CASSPGRGDRVINEQFF